The T cell receptor beta chain described here comes from a study of early T cells in non-severe SARS-CoV-2 infection. At the level of the study: The study sequenced bulk RNA from unsorted whole blood, with chains unpaired.

TCRdb reanalysed the 5' RACE reads using MiXCR and keeps one entry per CDR3 protein. The repertoire holds 100,000 or so distinct CDR3 sequences, 16% seen once, with 5.1% in the top ten. In this sample, this clonotype turned up a few times. In germline, CDR1 is WSHSY, CDR2 SAAADI. There are 15 residues in the CDR3. The V and J ends lost 6 bases and 3 bases, in that order; junction bases with no gene match: 11. Specimen: whole blood, collected at baseline. The gene calls are TRBV10-2 and TRBJ2-7, with 7 bases fitting TRBD1. This TCR was sampled from an adult who was a healthcare worker with PCR-confirmed SARS-CoV-2 infection or an uninfected control (not recorded which). CDR3 in amino acids: CASSPPGGHLYEQYF. CDR3 nucleotide sequence: TGCGCCAGCAGCCCCCCAGGGGGACACCTCTACGAGCAGTACTTC.